Below are 17 T cell receptor beta chains sequenced from a single sample in a study of identical twins. TCRdb re-derived calls from the 5' RACE reads in MiXCR, one entry per CDR3 protein. The sample yields about 550,000 distinct CDR3 sequences, 20% to 25% seen once. This sample was also put to use in a study of yellow fever vaccine responses in identical twins.

Sequencing was done on a sample of CD4+ T cells sorted from blood. The origin of the receptors is a woman between 18 and 29 years old in good health.

The sample holds a few counts of this clonotype. V gene TRBV18 combines with J gene TRBJ2-1; D possibly corresponds to TRBD2 (5 bases). V was trimmed by 5 bases and J by 8 bases, leaving 19 bases between them. The CDR3 runs to 15 residues. CDR1 and CDR2 (germline): KGHSH, LQKENI. CDR3 region: CASSFLAAEADEQFF. CDR3 in DNA: TGTGCCAGCTCATTTTTAGCAGCGGAGGCAGATGAGCAGTTCTTC.

This clonotype was detected only a few times. The chain is built from TRBV6-5 and TRBJ2-7; 8 positions agree with TRBD1. Germline V gene data show CDR1 as MNHEY and CDR2 as SVGAGI. V was clipped by 2 bases and J by 5 bases; unmatched bases: 5. This CDR3 is built from 14 residues. CDR3 sequence (DNA): TGTGCCAGCAGTTACGGGACAGGTCGCGACGAGCAGTACTTC. As protein: CASSYGTGRDEQYF.

The chain uses TRBV3-1 and TRBJ2-2; D is perhaps TRBD2 (5 bases). The CDR3 consists of 15 residues. Germline CDR1 LGHDT, CDR2 YNNKEL (reference sequence). Trimming pared 8 bases from V and 3 bases from J, leaving 16 bases between. CDR3 loop: CASATGDTYTGELFF. The CDR3, as DNA: TGTGCCAGCGCCACCGGGGATACATACACCGGGGAGCTGTTTTTT.

This clonotype appeared a few times. V and J are TRBV28 and TRBJ2-5; no clear D gene. V shed 9 bases and J shed 0 bases, with 14 bases lying between them. Looked up from germline, CDR1 is MDHEN and CDR2 is SYDVKM. There are 14 residues in the CDR3. CDR3 loop: CASQATRHQETQYF. Written as DNA, the CDR3 is TGTGCCAGTCAGGCAACGAGACACCAAGAGACCCAGTACTTC.

This chain uses TRBV11-2 with TRBJ2-4; tentative D call: TRBD2 (6 bases). Germline V gives CDR1 SGHAT, CDR2 FQNNGV. The CDR3 spans 15 residues. V gave up 4 bases and J gave up 4 bases, with 14 bases separating them. The CDR3 spells CASSSEVAAKNIQYF. The CDR3 DNA reads TGTGCCAGCAGCTCCGAGGTAGCGGCAAAAAACATTCAGTACTTC.

This chain links TRBV6-5 with TRBJ1-1, with D possibly being TRBD1 (5 bases). Per the germline V gene, CDR1 is MNHEY and CDR2 is SVGAGI. The CDR3 covers 15 residues. V was trimmed by 0 bases and J by 3 bases, leaving 11 bases between them. The CDR3 coding sequence is TGTGCCAGCAGTTACTCGCCATGGGGGGACACTGAAGCTTTCTTT. Its protein product is CASSYSPWGDTEAFF.

This clonotype was picked up a small number of times. This chain uses TRBV9 with TRBJ2-7; D might be TRBD1 or TRBD2, each matching 5 bases. Germline CDR1 is SGDLS and CDR2 is YYNGEE. The CDR3 is made up of 17 amino acids. The V end lost 0 bases, the J end lost 4 bases, and 20 bases lay between the germline ends. CDR3 in amino acids: CASSVAMWGRNPYEQYV. The CDR3 DNA sequence: TGTGCCAGCAGCGTAGCTATGTGGGGACGGAACCCTTACGAGCAGTACGTC.

This clonotype was detected only a few times. This rearrangement joins TRBV20-1 to TRBJ2-1; D remains ambiguous. V dropped 2 bases and J dropped 0 bases, with 14 bases sitting between them. The CDR3 has 16 amino acids. The V gene's germline CDR1 is DFQATT and CDR2 SNEGSKA (reference sequence). The CDR3 DNA reads TGCAGTGCTAGATGGTTCCCGCATAGCTCCTACAATGAGCAGTTCTTC. Translated, it gives CSARWFPHSSYNEQFF.

This chain links TRBV5-1 with TRBJ2-2, with D uncertain. Germline loops: CDR1 SGHRS, CDR2 YFSETQ. V dropped 4 bases and J dropped 0 bases, with 10 bases sitting between them. This CDR3 has 15 amino acids. The DNA for the CDR3 is TGCGCCAGCAGCCTCCCCTCGCCGAACACCGGGGAGCTGTTTTTT. It yields the protein CASSLPSPNTGELFF.

The V call is TRBV27, the J call TRBJ2-3; D ambiguous. Germline CDR1 MNHEY, CDR2 SMNVEV (reference sequence). The CDR3 runs 13 residues. The germline V and J ends were trimmed by 7 bases and 1 base, with 9 bases remaining between them. This chain's CDR3 is CASTPPGTDTQYF. CDR3 DNA: TGTGCCAGCACCCCACCAGGCACAGATACGCAGTATTTT.

The chain has TRBV15 and TRBJ2-1, with TRBD2 matching over 9 bases. This CDR3 contains 16 residues. V was pared by 1 base and J by 5 bases, with 6 bases of the junction left unmatched. Germline V lookup: CDR1 LNHNV, CDR2 YYDKDF (reference sequence). The DNA for the CDR3 is TGTGCCACCAGCAGAGGGGTAGCGGGGGTCCACAATGAGCAGTTCTTC. Its translation is CATSRGVAGVHNEQFF. Variable domain in full (rest from reference TRBV15 and TRBJ2-1): DAMVIQNPRYQVTQFGKPVTLSCSQTLNHNVMYWYQQKSSQAPKLLFHYYDKDFNNEADTPDNFQSRRPNTSFCFLDIRSPGLGDTAMYLCATSRGVAGVHNEQFFGPGTRLTVL.

This clonotype was counted only a few times. V gene TRBV11-1 combines with J gene TRBJ1-4; D ambiguous. This CDR3 contains 18 residues. The germline V and J ends were trimmed by 4 bases and 0 bases, with 18 bases remaining between them. The V gene's germline CDR1 is SGHAT and CDR2 FQDESV (reference sequence). The CDR3 nucleotides are TGTGCCAGCAGCTCCACCCCCTACCCGGGCACAACTAATGAAAAACTGTTTTTT. Its translation: CASSSTPYPGTTNEKLFF.

V usage is TRBV18 and J usage is TRBJ2-1; D gene ambiguous. CDR3 size: 12 residues. The V and J ends lost 6 bases and 7 bases respectively, with 10 bases between them. Germline V gene sequence: CDR1 KGHSH, CDR2 LQKENI. The CDR3 sequence is CASSRPGNEQFF. Here the CDR3 DNA reads TGTGCCAGCTCCCGCCCAGGTAATGAGCAGTTCTTC.

This clonotype was seen only a few times. The chain uses TRBV7-9 and TRBJ1-1, with 7 positions matching TRBD1. V gave up 5 bases and J gave up 1 base; unmatched junction bases: 4. The CDR3 sequence is 14 residues long. The germline gives CDR1 SEHNR, CDR2 FQNEAQ (reference sequence). The CDR3 loop reads CASSTGQRNTEAFF. CDR3 bases: TGTGCCAGCAGCACGGGACAGCGGAACACTGAAGCTTTCTTT. Filled out from reference TRBV7-9 and TRBJ1-1, the complete variable domain reads DTGVSQNPRHKITKRGQNVTFRCDPISEHNRLYWYRQTLGQGPEFLTYFQNEAQLEKSRLLSDRFSAERPKGSFSTLEIQRTEQGDSAMYLCASSTGQRNTEAFFGQGTRLTVV.

The CDR3 sequence is CASKQQGASKNEQFF. CDR3 sequence (DNA): TGTGCCAGCAAACAACAGGGGGCGTCAAAAAATGAGCAGTTCTTC. The genes are TRBV2 and TRBJ2-1; 9 positions agree with TRBD1. In germline, CDR1 is SNHLY, CDR2 FYNNEI. V lost 7 bases and J lost 7; bases outside the gene matches: 11. CDR3 size: 15 residues.

This clonotype has more than one count but fewer than ten. This chain connects TRBV20-1 to TRBJ2-2; D tentatively reads TRBD1 or TRBD2 (5 bases each). Trimming removed 3 bases from V and 6 bases from J, with 8 bases in between. The CDR3 consists of 12 residues. Per germline, CDR1 DFQATT and CDR2 SNEGSKA (reference sequence). CDR3 residues: CSASWGSGELFF. The DNA for the CDR3 is TGCAGTGCTAGTTGGGGGTCCGGGGAGCTGTTTTTT.

In its sample, this clonotype was seen once. This chain links TRBV20-1 with TRBJ2-1; D is possibly TRBD2 (5 bases). Germline CDR1 and CDR2: DFQATT and SNEGSKA (reference sequence). This CDR3 has 14 residues. The V gene lost 5 bases and the J gene lost 7 bases, with 18 bases spanning the gap. The CDR3 sequence: CSAFPSGWENEQFF. DNA for the CDR3: TGCAGTGCTTTTCCCAGTGGGTGGGAGAATGAGCAGTTCTTC.